Below, 3 T cell receptor beta chains from the same sample are listed, as sequenced in a study of brain T cells in children with intractable seizures. The time point is: blood from clinic visit 5 months post-surgery; TSC patient then seizure free. Using immunoSEQ multiplex PCR, the repertoire was profiled, and TCRdb retains in-frame clones only, with some absent. The table lists 340,000 or so clones, approximately 93% of them singletons, with 4.5% to 7% in the top ten. The source material was peripheral blood, sampled 4 to 5 months after surgery. These receptor sequences come from a boy under three years old with tuberous sclerosis and intractable seizures.

The V and J genes are TRBV2 and TRBJ2-3, with D tentatively TRBD1 (6 bases). V was cut by 6 bases and J by 0 bases, with 7 bases left in between. The CDR3 is 13 amino acids. CDR1 is SNHLY and CDR2 is FYNNEI in the germline V gene. Here the CDR3 DNA reads TGTGCCAGCAGGGGGGCTAGCACAGATACGCAGTATTTT. Amino acids: CASRGASTDTQYF.

With respect to this clone: Other DNA sequences in this specimen translate into the identical CDR3. This chain links TRBV5-1 with TRBJ2-7, with D possibly TRBD2 on 5 matching bases. CDR3 length: 14 residues. Trimming removed 5 bases from V and 0 bases from J, with 12 bases in between. Germline assignment: CDR1 SGHRS and CDR2 YFSETQ. The CDR3 bases are TGCGCCAGCAGTGGCGGGCTTAGCTCCTACGAGCAGTACTTC. Amino acids: CASSGGLSSYEQYF.

The rearrangement links TRBV28 to TRBJ2-3; the match to TRBD1 covers 7 bases. CDR3 length: 15 amino acids. Germline V gives CDR1 MDHEN, CDR2 SYDVKM. V was pared by 5 bases and J by 0 bases, with 5 bases of the junction left unmatched. As DNA, the CDR3 is TGTGCCAGCAGTGTGGGACAGTTTAGCACAGATACGCAGTATTTT. This sequence encodes CASSVGQFSTDTQYF.